One sample yielded the 10 T cell receptor beta chains listed below, sequenced in a study of response to subunit inactivated influenza vaccine. A single record per CDR3 protein comes from TCRdb applying MiXCR to the RT-PCR reads. Among 710,000 or so distinct CDR3 sequences listed, roughly 14% were seen once. The sequences come from PBMCs from blood, collected 11 to 12 days after vaccination. These receptors originate from a middle-aged man who received an inactivated influenza vaccine.

This clonotype appeared once. The rearrangement links TRBV11-2 to TRBJ2-5, with TRBD2 matching 8 bases. CDR1 is SGHAT and CDR2 is FQNNGV in the germline V gene. The J segment lost 5 bases and the V segment lost 3 bases, leaving 17 bases of the junction unmatched. This CDR3 comprises 18 residues. In nucleotides, the CDR3 is TGTGCCAGCAGCTTTCATCAAAGCGGGGGTGCCCCAGGGGAGACCCAGTACTTC. This translates into CASSFHQSGGAPGETQYF.

There are a few counts of this clonotype. The chain has TRBV4-2 and TRBJ1-4; D unresolved. The CDR3 loop spans 15 amino acids. Trimming removed 4 bases from V and 6 bases from J, with 15 bases in between. Germline V CDR1 and CDR2: LGHNA, YNFKEQ. In nucleotides, the CDR3 is TGTGCCAGCAGCCGGTTACTGGGTCGAGATGAAAAACTGTTTTTT. Amino acid sequence: CASSRLLGRDEKLFF.

The sample holds a few counts of this clonotype. This sequence joins TRBV7-2 and TRBJ1-2; maybe TRBD1 (5 bases). Per the germline V gene, CDR1 is SGHTA and CDR2 is FQGNSA. The CDR3 is made up of 15 amino acids. V dropped 2 bases and J dropped 5 bases, with 15 bases sitting between them. The CDR3, as DNA: TGTGCCAGCAGCTTACAGGGTGGGGGGATATATGGCTACACCTTC. Translation: CASSLQGGGIYGYTF.

This clonotype was found a few times. The DNA for the CDR3 is TGTGCCAGCAGCGCCCAGGGGGGTGGTACGCAGTATTTT. It translates to CASSAQGGGTQYF. The genes are TRBV7-9 and TRBJ2-3, with D maybe TRBD1 (7 bases). The V end lost 5 bases, the J end lost 8 bases, and 14 bases lay between the germline ends. Looked up from germline, CDR1 is SEHNR and CDR2 is FQNEAQ (reference sequence). The length of the CDR3 is 13 residues.

In this sample, this clonotype turned up many times. The rearrangement links TRBV11-2 to TRBJ2-1; D call uncertain. The ends were cut back, 0 bases at V and 12 bases at J, with 15 bases in the middle. The germline CDR1 and CDR2 sequences are SGHAT and FQNNGV. This CDR3 has 14 amino acids. CDR3 region: CASSLDRSQIGQFF. The CDR3 DNA follows: TGTGCCAGCAGCTTAGACAGAAGCCAAATTGGGCAGTTCTTC.

This clonotype appeared a few times. The CDR3 sequence is CSARQSITEAFF. The CDR3 coding sequence is TGCAGTGCTAGACAGTCTATCACTGAAGCTTTCTTT. The V call is TRBV20-1, the J call TRBJ1-1; no definite D call. The CDR3 contains 12 residues. Germline values: CDR1 DFQATT, CDR2 SNEGSKA (reference sequence). The V end was cut by 2 bases, the J end by 4 bases, with 8 bases between.

About this clonotype itself: This may arise from a read error, as a much more abundant clone is one base away. This likely comes from a read error, as the CDR3 has no conserved phenylalanine or tryptophan at its end. This chain connects TRBV20-1 to TRBJ1-1, with 7 bases aligning to TRBD1. CDR1 and CDR2 from the germline V gene are DFQATT and SNEGSKA (reference sequence). The J segment lost 1 base and the V segment lost 3 bases, leaving 5 bases of the junction unmatched. CDR3 length equals 14 residues. The CDR3 nucleotides are TGCAGTGCTAGGGATACAGGGGCGAACACTGAAGCTTTCTCT. It encodes CSARDTGANTEAFS.

This chain joins TRBV19 and TRBJ2-5, with D maybe TRBD1 (5 bases). The CDR3 spans 16 residues. CDR1 is LNHDA and CDR2 is SQIVND in the germline V gene (reference sequence). The V end was cut by 5 bases, the J end by 5 bases, with 21 bases between. DNA of the CDR3: TGTGCCAGTAGTCTCGCCGGACACACGAATCGCGAGACCCAGTACTTC. Protein product: CASSLAGHTNRETQYF.

This clonotype was detected only a few times. The CDR3 DNA follows: TGTGCCAGCAGCTCGACCCGGGGACATCTCTCTGGGGCCAACGTCCTGACTTTC. Encoded protein: CASSSTRGHLSGANVLTF. The V call is TRBV11-1, the J call TRBJ2-6; D is possibly TRBD1 (6 bases). Germline lookup yields CDR1 SGHAT and CDR2 FQDESV (reference sequence). The CDR3 contains 18 residues. With 4 bases removed from V and 0 bases from J, the gap between germline ends came to 16 bases. Looking up the rest from reference TRBV11-1 and TRBJ2-6 gives the full variable domain: EAEVAQSPRYKITEKSQAVAFWCDPISGHATLYWYRQILGQGPELLVQFQDESVVDDSQLPKDRFSAERLKGVDSTLKIQPAELGDSAMYLCASSSTRGHLSGANVLTFGAGSRLTVL.

The rearrangement links TRBV10-3 to TRBJ2-1, with 9 bases that match TRBD2. The CDR3 has 15 amino acids. The junction had 13 bases not matched to a gene; V was cut back by 8 bases and J by 8 bases. CDR1 and CDR2 from the germline V gene are ENHRY and SYGVKD. CDR3 DNA sequence: TGTGCCATCGGACCCGGGACTAGCCGTGTCCATGAGCAGTTCTTC. The encoded protein is CAIGPGTSRVHEQFF.